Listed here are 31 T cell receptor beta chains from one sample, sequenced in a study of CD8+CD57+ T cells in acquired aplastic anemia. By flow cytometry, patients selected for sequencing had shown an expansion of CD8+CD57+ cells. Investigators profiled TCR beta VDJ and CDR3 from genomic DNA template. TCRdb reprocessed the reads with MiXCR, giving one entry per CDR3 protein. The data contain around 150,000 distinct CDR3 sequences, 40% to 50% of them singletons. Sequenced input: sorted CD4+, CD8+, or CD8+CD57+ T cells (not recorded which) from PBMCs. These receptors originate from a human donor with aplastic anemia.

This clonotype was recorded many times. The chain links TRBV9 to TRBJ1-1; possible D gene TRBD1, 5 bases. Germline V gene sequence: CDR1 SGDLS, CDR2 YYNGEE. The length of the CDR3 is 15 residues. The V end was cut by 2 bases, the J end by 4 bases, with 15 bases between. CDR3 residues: CASSVYGGSGTEAFF. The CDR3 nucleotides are TGTGCCAGCAGCGTTTACGGGGGATCAGGCACTGAAGCTTTCTTT.

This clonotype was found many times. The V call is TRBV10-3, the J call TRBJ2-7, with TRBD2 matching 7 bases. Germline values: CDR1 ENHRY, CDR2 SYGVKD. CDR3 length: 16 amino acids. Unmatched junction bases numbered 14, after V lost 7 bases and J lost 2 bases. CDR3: CAITQGAGREAYEQYF. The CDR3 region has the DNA TGTGCCATCACTCAGGGAGCGGGACGTGAGGCCTACGAGCAGTACTTC.

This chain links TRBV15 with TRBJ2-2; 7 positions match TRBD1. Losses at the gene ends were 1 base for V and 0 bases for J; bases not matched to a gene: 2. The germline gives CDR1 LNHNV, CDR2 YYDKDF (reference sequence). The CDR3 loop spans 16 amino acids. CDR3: CATSRGGGTNTGELFF. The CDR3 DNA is TGTGCCACCAGCAGAGGAGGGGGCACGAACACCGGGGAGCTGTTTTTT.

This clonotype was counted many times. CDR3 amino acids: CASCRGGAGHEQYF. The CDR3, as DNA: TGTGCCAGCTGCCGAGGTGGGGCGGGGCACGAGCAGTACTTC. J is TRBJ2-7 and V is TRBV7-2; perhaps TRBD2 as D (6 bases). Trimming pared 8 bases from V and 5 bases from J, leaving 19 bases between. Germline CDR1 is SGHTA and CDR2 is FQGNSA. The CDR3 is 14 residues long.

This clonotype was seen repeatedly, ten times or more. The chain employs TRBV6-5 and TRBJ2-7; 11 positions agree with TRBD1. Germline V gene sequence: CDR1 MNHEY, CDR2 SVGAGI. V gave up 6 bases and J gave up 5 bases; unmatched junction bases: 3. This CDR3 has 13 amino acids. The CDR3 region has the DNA TGTGCCAGCAGGGGGACAGGGGGTAACGAGCAGTACTTC. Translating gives CASRGTGGNEQYF.

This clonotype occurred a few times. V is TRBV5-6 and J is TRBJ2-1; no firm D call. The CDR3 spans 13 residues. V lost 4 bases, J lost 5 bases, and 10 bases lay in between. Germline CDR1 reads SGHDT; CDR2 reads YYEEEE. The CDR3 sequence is CASSLTGNNEQFF. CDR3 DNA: TGTGCCAGCAGCCTGACTGGGAACAATGAGCAGTTCTTC.

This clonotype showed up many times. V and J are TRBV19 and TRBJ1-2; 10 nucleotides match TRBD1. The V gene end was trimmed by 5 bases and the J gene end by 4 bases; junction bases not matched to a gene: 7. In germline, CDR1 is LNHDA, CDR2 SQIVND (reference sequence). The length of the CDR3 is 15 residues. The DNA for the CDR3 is TGTGCCAGTAGTTACCGGGACAGGGGTGGCTATGGCTACACCTTC. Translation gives CASSYRDRGGYGYTF.

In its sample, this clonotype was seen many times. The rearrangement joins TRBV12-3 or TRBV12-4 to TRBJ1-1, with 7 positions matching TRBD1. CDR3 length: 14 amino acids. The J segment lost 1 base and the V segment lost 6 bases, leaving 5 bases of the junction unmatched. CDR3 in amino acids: CASRGRDRNTEAFF. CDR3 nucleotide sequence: TGTGCCAGCAGGGGACGGGACAGGAACACTGAAGCTTTCTTT.

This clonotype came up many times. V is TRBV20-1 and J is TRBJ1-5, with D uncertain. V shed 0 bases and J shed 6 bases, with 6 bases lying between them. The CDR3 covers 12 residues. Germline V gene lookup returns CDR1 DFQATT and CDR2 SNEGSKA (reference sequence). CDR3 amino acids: CSARDTSQPQHF. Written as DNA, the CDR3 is TGCAGTGCTAGAGATACTTCTCAGCCCCAGCATTTT.

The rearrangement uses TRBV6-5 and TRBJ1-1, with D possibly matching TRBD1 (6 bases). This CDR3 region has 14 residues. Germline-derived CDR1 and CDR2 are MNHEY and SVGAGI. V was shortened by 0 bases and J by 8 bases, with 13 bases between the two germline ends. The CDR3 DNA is TGTGCCAGCAGTTACTCGAGGGTAGGGGGAGAAGCTTTCTTT. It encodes CASSYSRVGGEAFF.

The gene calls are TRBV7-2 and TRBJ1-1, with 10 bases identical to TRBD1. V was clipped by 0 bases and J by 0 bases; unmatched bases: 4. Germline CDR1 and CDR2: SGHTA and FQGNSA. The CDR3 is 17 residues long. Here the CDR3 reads CASSLAVGQGLNTEAFF. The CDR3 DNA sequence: TGTGCCAGCAGCTTAGCTGTGGGACAGGGGTTGAACACTGAAGCTTTCTTT.

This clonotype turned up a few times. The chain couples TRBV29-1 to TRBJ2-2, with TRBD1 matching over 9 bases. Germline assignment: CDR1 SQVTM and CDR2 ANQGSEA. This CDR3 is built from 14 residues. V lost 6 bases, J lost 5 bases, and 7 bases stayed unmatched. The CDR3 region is CSVGTGRGTGELFF. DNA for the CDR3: TGCAGCGTAGGGACAGGGAGAGGAACCGGGGAGCTGTTTTTT.

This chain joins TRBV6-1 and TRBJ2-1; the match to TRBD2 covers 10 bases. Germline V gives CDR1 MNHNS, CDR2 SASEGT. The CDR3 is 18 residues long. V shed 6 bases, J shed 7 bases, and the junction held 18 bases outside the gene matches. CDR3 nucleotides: TGTGCCAGCAGGAAAGGGTGGGCTAGCGGGAGCTTGATGAATGAGCAGTTCTTC. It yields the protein CASRKGWASGSLMNEQFF.

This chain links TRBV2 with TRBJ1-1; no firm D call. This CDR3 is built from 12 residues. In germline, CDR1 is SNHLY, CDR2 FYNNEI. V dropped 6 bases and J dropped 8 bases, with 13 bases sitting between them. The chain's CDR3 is CASSPIVTEAFF. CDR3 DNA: TGTGCCAGCAGCCCCATCGTAACAGAAGCTTTCTTT.

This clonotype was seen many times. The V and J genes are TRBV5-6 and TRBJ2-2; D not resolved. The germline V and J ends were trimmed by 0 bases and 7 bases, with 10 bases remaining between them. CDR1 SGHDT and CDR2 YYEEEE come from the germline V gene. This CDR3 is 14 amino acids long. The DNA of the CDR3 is TGTGCCAGCAGCTTGGTACAGACGAACGGGGAGCTGTTTTTT. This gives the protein CASSLVQTNGELFF.

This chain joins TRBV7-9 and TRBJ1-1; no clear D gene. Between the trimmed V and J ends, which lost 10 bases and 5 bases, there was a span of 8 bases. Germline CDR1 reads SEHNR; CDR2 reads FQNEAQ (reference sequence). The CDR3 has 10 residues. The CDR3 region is CATAGTEAFF. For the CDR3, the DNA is TGTGCCACCGCGGGGACTGAAGCTTTCTTT.

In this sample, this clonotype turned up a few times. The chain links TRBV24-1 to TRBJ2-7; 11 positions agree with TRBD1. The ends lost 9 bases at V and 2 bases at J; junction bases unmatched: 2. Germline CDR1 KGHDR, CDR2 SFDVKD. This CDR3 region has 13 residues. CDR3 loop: CATGTGGTYEQYF. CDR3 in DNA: TGTGCCACCGGGACAGGGGGGACCTACGAGCAGTACTTC.

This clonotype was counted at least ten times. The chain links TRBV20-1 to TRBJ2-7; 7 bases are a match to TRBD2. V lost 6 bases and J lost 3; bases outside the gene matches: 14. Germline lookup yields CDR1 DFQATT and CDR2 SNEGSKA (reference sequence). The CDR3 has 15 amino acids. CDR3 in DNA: TGCAGTGCACGACCTCACGCGGGAGATGACTACGAGCAGTACTTC. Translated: CSARPHAGDDYEQYF.

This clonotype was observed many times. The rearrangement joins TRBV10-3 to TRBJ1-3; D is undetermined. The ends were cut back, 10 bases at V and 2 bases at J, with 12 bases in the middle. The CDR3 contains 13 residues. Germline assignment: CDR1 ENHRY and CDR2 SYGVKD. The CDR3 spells CATAESPGNTIYF. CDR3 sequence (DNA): TGTGCCACCGCAGAATCCCCTGGAAACACCATATATTTT.

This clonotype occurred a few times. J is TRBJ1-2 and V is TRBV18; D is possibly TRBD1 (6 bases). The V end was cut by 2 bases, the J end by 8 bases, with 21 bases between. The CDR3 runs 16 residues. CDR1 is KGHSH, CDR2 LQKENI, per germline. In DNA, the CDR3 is TGTGCCAGCTCACCATTGGGGGGGGGCGCCGTGGACGGCTACACCTTC. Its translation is CASSPLGGGAVDGYTF. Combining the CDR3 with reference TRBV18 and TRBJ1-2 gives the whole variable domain NAGVMQNPRHLVRRRGQEARLRCSPMKGHSHVYWYRQLPEEGLKFMVYLQKENIIDESGMPKERFSAEFPKEGPSILRIQQVVRGDSAAYFCASSPLGGGAVDGYTFGSGTRLTVV.

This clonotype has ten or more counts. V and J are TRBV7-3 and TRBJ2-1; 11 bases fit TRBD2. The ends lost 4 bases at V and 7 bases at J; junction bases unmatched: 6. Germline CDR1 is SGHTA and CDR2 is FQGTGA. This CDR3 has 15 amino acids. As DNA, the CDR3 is TGTGCCAGCAGCTCATCGACTAGCGGGACTAATGAGCAGTTCTTC. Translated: CASSSSTSGTNEQFF.

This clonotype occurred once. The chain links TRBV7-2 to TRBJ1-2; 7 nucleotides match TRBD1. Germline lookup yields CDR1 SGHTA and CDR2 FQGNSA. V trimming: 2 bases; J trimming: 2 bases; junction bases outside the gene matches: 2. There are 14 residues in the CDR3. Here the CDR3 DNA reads TGTGCCAGCAGCTTAACGGGACAGAACTATGGCTACACCTTC. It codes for CASSLTGQNYGYTF. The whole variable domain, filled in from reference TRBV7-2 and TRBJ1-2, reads GAGVSQSPSNKVTEKGKDVELRCDPISGHTALYWYRQSLGQGLEFLIYFQGNSAPDKSGLPSDRFSAERTGGSVSTLTIQRTQQEDSAVYLCASSLTGQNYGYTFGSGTRLTVV.

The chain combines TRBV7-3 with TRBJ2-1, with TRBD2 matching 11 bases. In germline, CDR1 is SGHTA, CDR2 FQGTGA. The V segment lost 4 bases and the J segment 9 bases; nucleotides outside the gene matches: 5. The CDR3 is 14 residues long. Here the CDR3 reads CASSSVAGGSEQFF. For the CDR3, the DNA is TGTGCCAGCAGCTCAGTAGCGGGGGGGAGTGAGCAGTTCTTC.

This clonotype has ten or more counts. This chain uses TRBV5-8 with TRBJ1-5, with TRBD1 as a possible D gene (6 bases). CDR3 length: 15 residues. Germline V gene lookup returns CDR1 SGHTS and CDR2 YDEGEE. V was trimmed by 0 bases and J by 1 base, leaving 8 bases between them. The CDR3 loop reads CASSLGQASNQPQHF. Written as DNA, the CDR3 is TGTGCCAGCAGCTTGGGACAGGCGAGCAATCAGCCCCAGCATTTT.

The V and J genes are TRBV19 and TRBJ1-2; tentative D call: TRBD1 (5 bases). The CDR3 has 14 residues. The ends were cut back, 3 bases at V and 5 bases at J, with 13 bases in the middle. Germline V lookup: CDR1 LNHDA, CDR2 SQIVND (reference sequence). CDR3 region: CASSMKPGSYGYTF. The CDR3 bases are TGTGCCAGTAGTATGAAGCCAGGGTCGTATGGCTACACCTTC.

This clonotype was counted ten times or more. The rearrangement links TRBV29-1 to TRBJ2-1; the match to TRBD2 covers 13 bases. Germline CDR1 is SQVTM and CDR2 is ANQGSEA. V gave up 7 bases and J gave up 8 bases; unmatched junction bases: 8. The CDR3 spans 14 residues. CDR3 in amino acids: CSGGTSGVLDEQFF. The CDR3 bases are TGCAGCGGGGGGACTAGCGGGGTGTTGGATGAGCAGTTCTTC.

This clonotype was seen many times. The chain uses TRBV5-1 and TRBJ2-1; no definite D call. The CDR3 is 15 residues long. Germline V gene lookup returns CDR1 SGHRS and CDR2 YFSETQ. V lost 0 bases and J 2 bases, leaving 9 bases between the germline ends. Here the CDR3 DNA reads TGCGCCAGCAGCTTGGATCGTCCCCCCTACAATGAGCAGTTCTTC. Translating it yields CASSLDRPPYNEQFF.

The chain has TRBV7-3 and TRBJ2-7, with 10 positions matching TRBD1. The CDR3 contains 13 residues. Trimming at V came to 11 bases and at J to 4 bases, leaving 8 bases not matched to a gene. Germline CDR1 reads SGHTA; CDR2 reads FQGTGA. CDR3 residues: CACTRDRGYEQYF. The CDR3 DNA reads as TGTGCCTGCACCCGGGACAGGGGATACGAGCAGTACTTC.

Written as DNA, the CDR3 is TGCAGTATCGGTTCCGCGTACGGGCCAGATACGCAGTATTTT. This sequence encodes CSIGSAYGPDTQYF. V gene TRBV20-1 combines with J gene TRBJ2-3; the D is unclear. The CDR3 runs to 14 residues. Germline values: CDR1 DFQATT, CDR2 SNEGSKA (reference sequence). The V end was cut by 8 bases, the J end by 4 bases, with 19 bases between.

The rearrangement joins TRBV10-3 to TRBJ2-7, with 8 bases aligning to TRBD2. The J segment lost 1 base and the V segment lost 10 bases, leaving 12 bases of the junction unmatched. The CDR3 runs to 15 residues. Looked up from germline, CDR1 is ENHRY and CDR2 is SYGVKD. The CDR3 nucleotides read TGTGCCAGCAGCCATGGGGGACTAGTATCCTACGAGCAGTACTTC. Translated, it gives CASSHGGLVSYEQYF.

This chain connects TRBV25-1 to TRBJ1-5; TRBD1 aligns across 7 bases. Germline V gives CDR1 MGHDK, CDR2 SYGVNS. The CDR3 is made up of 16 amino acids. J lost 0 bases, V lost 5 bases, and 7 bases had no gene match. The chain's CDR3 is CASSTGTVFSNQPQHF. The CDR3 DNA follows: TGTGCCAGCAGTACCGGGACAGTCTTTAGCAATCAGCCCCAGCATTTT.